The 5 T cell receptor beta chains presented below share a single source sample, sequenced in a study of cytotoxic CD8 clonotypes in ibrutinib-treated CLL. The method was immunoSEQ multiplex PCR; TCRdb's version includes in-frame clones alone and lacks a portion of them. Here the sample spans 75,000 to 80,000 clones, 83% being singletons. This specimen consisted of PBMCs, obtained after 24 months of ibrutinib treatment. The receptors here all came from a human donor with chronic lymphocytic leukemia.

The chain recombines TRBV30 with TRBJ1-1; D perhaps matches TRBD1 (5 bases). This CDR3 has 14 amino acids. Trimming took off 2 bases at V and 4 bases at J, with 14 bases between the two ends. The V gene's germline CDR1 is GTSNPN and CDR2 SVGIG (reference sequence). The CDR3 here is CAWSRPGGATEAFF. In nucleotides, the CDR3 is TGTGCCTGGAGTAGGCCCGGTGGGGCCACTGAAGCTTTCTTT.

The chain combines TRBV4-1 with TRBJ2-7; 7 nucleotides line up with TRBD2. J lost 0 bases, V lost 4 bases, and 9 bases had no gene match. Germline CDR1 and CDR2: MGHRA and YSYEKL. The CDR3 consists of 16 residues. CDR3 DNA sequence: TGCGCCAGCAGCCGAGATGCGGGGGAATACTCCTACGAGCAGTACTTC. Translating gives CASSRDAGEYSYEQYF.

For the CDR3, the DNA is TGTGCCAGCAGCCTTGGGACAGGGCGCTCTGGGGCCAACGTCCTGACTTTC. Protein: CASSLGTGRSGANVLTF. This sequence joins TRBV4-2 and TRBJ2-6, with 9 bases aligning to TRBD1. With V trimmed by 4 bases and J by 0 bases, 4 bases remained unmatched. CDR1 and CDR2 (germline): LGHNA, YNFKEQ. This CDR3 has 17 residues.

The chain's CDR3 is CASSFSSYNEQFF. In DNA form, the CDR3 reads TGTGCCAGCAGCTTCTCCAGTTACAATGAGCAGTTCTTC. The rearrangement links TRBV7-3 to TRBJ2-1; unclear D gene. The CDR3 runs to 13 residues. Per germline, CDR1 SGHTA and CDR2 FQGTGA. Deletions cut 3 bases from V and 4 bases from J, with 7 bases between.

This clone came up a few times. The CDR3 nucleotides are TGTGCCAGCAGCAACCTAGCGGGAGGCTCCGATGAGCAGTTCTTC. It yields the protein CASSNLAGGSDEQFF. This chain links TRBV5-4 with TRBJ2-1, with 11 positions matching TRBD2. V lost 4 bases, J lost 8 bases, and 8 bases stayed unmatched. Germline values: CDR1 SGHNT, CDR2 YYREEE (reference sequence). The CDR3 loop spans 15 amino acids. The full variable domain, completed using reference TRBV5-4 and TRBJ2-1, is ETGVTQSPTHLIKTRGQQVTLRCSSQSGHNTVSWYQQALGQGPQFIFQYYREEENGRGNFPPRFSGLQFPNYSSELNVNALELDDSALYLCASSNLAGGSDEQFFGPGTRLTVL.